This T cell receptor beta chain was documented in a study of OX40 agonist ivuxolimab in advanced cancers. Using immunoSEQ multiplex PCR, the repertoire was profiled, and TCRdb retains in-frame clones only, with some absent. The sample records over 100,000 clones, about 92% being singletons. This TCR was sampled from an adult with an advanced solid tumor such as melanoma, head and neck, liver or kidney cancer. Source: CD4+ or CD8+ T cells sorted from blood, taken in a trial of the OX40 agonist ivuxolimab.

The CDR3 protein is CASSQGTSGRNEQFF. CDR3 in DNA: TGCGCCAGCAGCCAAGGGACTAGCGGGAGGAATGAGCAGTTCTTC. V usage is TRBV4-3 and J usage is TRBJ2-1, with 14 bases matching TRBD2. Germline loops: CDR1 LGHNA, CDR2 YSLEER. CDR3 size: 15 residues. Trimming cost V 1 base and J 7 bases; bases outside gene matches: 0.